The 25 T cell receptor beta chains reported below all come from one sample, sequenced in a study of CD8 T cells in Susac syndrome. Reverse transcription of about 0.5 to 1 ug RNA used random hexamers. TCRdb reanalysed the immunoSEQ multiplex PCR reads using MiXCR and keeps one entry per CDR3 protein. The profile shows 110,000 or so distinct CDR3 sequences, 90% to 95% of them singletons. The specimen sequenced was CD4+ T cells from PBMCs. These receptor sequences come from a human donor with multiple sclerosis.

Here the CDR3 reads CATSRTDGGTEAFF. The CDR3 DNA sequence: TGTGCCACCAGCAGGACGGACGGAGGCACTGAAGCTTTCTTT. The chain links TRBV15 to TRBJ1-1; no definite D call. This CDR3 is built from 14 residues. Germline lookup yields CDR1 LNHNV and CDR2 YYDKDF (reference sequence). V was clipped by 3 bases and J by 4 bases, with 12 bases between them.

The chain combines TRBV3-1 with TRBJ2-3; 8 bases line up with TRBD1. The CDR3 has 16 residues. Germline loops: CDR1 LGHDT, CDR2 YNNKEL (reference sequence). Unmatched junction bases numbered 9, after V lost 4 bases and J lost 3 bases. For the CDR3, the DNA is TGTGCCAGCAGCCTTCTGACAGGGGAAAGGACAGATACGCAGTATTTT. Its protein product is CASSLLTGERTDTQYF.

This chain connects TRBV12-3 or TRBV12-4 to TRBJ2-2; D is uncertain. V was clipped by 1 base and J by 5 bases, with 5 bases between them. The CDR3 runs to 13 residues. The CDR3 spells CASSLVETGELFF. The CDR3 DNA reads TGTGCCAGCAGTTTAGTGGAAACCGGGGAGCTGTTTTTT.

The chain recombines TRBV29-1 with TRBJ2-7; 11 nucleotides align to TRBD2. V was clipped by 4 bases and J by 7 bases; unmatched bases: 6. CDR1 SQVTM and CDR2 ANQGSEA come from the germline V gene. The CDR3 spans 13 residues. For the CDR3, the DNA is TGCAGCGTTGCTAGCGGGGGGTTGAGTGAGCAGTACTTC. It specifies CSVASGGLSEQYF.

The chain is built from TRBV2 and TRBJ2-2; the D call may be TRBD1 or TRBD2 (5 bases each). V lost 8 bases and J lost 4, with 11 bases in between. CDR3 size: 13 residues. Germline V gives CDR1 SNHLY, CDR2 FYNNEI. CDR3 loop: CASRWDPTGELFF. In DNA form, the CDR3 reads TGTGCCAGCCGATGGGACCCCACCGGGGAGCTGTTTTTT.

A single count supports this clonotype. V is TRBV29-1 and J is TRBJ2-5; TRBD2 matches at 11 bases. Germline V CDR1 and CDR2: SQVTM, ANQGSEA. Germline trimming cut 6 bases from V and 5 bases from J; bases unmatched to any gene: 2. The CDR3 is made up of 12 amino acids. The chain's CDR3 is CSVASGGETQYF. The CDR3 DNA sequence: TGCAGCGTAGCTAGCGGGGGGGAGACCCAGTACTTC.

CDR3 in amino acids: CASNYDRLAKNIQYF. The CDR3 DNA follows: TGTGCCAGCAACTATGACAGGCTAGCCAAAAACATTCAGTACTTC. The gene calls are TRBV2 and TRBJ2-4, with a tentative D call TRBD1 (6 bases). CDR3 length: 15 residues. The V end was cut by 7 bases, the J end by 0 bases, with 13 bases between. Germline V CDR1 and CDR2: SNHLY, FYNNEI.

This chain uses TRBV18 with TRBJ1-2; weak D call: TRBD1 (6 bases). Germline assignment: CDR1 KGHSH and CDR2 LQKENI. The CDR3 is 15 amino acids. V was shortened by 0 bases and J by 2 bases, with 10 bases between the two germline ends. The CDR3 coding sequence is TGTGCCAGCTCACCACCCGATCAGGGGAACTATGGCTACACCTTC. This gives the protein CASSPPDQGNYGYTF.

V gene TRBV7-6 combines with J gene TRBJ2-7, with no clear D. Germline V gene lookup returns CDR1 SGHVS and CDR2 FNYEAQ. Trimming cost V 5 bases and J 0 bases, with 14 bases left between them. The CDR3 loop spans 15 amino acids. The CDR3 region is CASSPSVASSYEQYF. In DNA, the CDR3 is TGTGCCAGCAGCCCATCGGTGGCCTCCTCCTACGAGCAGTACTTC.

This rearrangement joins TRBV4-3 to TRBJ2-7, with TRBD2 matching 11 bases. The length of the CDR3 is 16 residues. With V trimmed by 1 base and J by 6 bases, 8 bases remained unmatched. CDR1 and CDR2 from the germline V gene are LGHNA and YSLEER. CDR3 amino acids: CASSQGTIAGGIEQYF. CDR3 nucleotides: TGCGCCAGCAGCCAAGGGACTATAGCGGGGGGGATCGAGCAGTACTTC.

V usage is TRBV6-2 or TRBV6-3 and J usage is TRBJ2-3; 8 positions match TRBD2. Trimming at V came to 11 bases and at J to 6 bases, leaving 10 bases not matched to a gene. This CDR3 contains 13 residues. Germline CDR1 reads MNHEY; CDR2 reads SVGEGT. The CDR3 coding sequence is TGTGCCCCTCTGAGACTAGCGTCGGATACGCAGTATTTT. This sequence encodes CAPLRLASDTQYF.

V is TRBV5-5 and J is TRBJ2-4; 9 nucleotides match TRBD1. J gave up 5 bases and V 3 bases, and 9 bases lay outside the gene matches. Germline V gene data show CDR1 as SGHKS and CDR2 as YYEKEE (reference sequence). This CDR3 has 16 residues. CDR3 sequence (DNA): TGTGCCAGCAGCTCCAAACCGGGACAGGGAGAAAACATTCAGTACTTC. Protein: CASSSKPGQGENIQYF. The full variable domain, in which reference TRBV5-5 and TRBJ2-4 provide the parts outside the CDR3, is DAGVTQSPTHLIKTRGQQVTLRCSPISGHKSVSWYQQVLGQGPQFIFQYYEKEERGRGNFPDRFSARQFPNYSSELNVNALLLGDSALYLCASSSKPGQGENIQYFGAGTRLSVL.

This chain connects TRBV30 to TRBJ1-1; D might be TRBD1 (5 bases). The CDR3 extends over 15 amino acids. Germline CDR1 and CDR2: GTSNPN and SVGIG (reference sequence). V dropped 4 bases and J dropped 0 bases, with 15 bases sitting between them. The CDR3 coding sequence is TGTGCCTGGACTGGTGACAGCATCATGAACACTGAAGCTTTCTTT. This translates into CAWTGDSIMNTEAFF.

This chain links TRBV6-4 with TRBJ2-2, with 7 bases aligning to TRBD1. The CDR3 totals 14 residues. V was pared by 8 bases and J by 2 bases, with 5 bases of the junction left unmatched. Germline CDR1 is MRHNA and CDR2 is SNTAGT. The CDR3 sequence: CASRGQANTGELFF. The CDR3, as DNA: TGTGCCAGCCGAGGACAGGCAAACACCGGGGAGCTGTTTTTT.

The rearrangement uses TRBV28 and TRBJ2-3; D may be TRBD1 (6 bases). The CDR3 is made up of 16 amino acids. CDR1 MDHEN and CDR2 SYDVKM come from the germline V gene. Trimming cost V 1 base and J 1 base, with 12 bases left between them. The CDR3 is CASSLYPRGRTDTQYF. Here the CDR3 DNA reads TGTGCCAGCAGTTTATATCCCAGGGGCCGCACAGATACGCAGTATTTT. Based on the CDR3 plus reference TRBV28 and TRBJ2-3, the full variable domain is DVKVTQSSRYLVKRTGEKVFLECVQDMDHENMFWYRQDPGLGLRLIYFSYDVKMKEKGDIPEGYSVSREKKERFSLILESASTNQTSMYLCASSLYPRGRTDTQYFGPGTRLTVL.

The J gene is TRBJ2-1, the V gene TRBV20-1; 12 bases are shared with TRBD2. Germline loops: CDR1 DFQATT, CDR2 SNEGSKA (reference sequence). Germline trimming cut 1 base from V and 7 bases from J; bases unmatched to any gene: 5. This CDR3 spans 15 amino acids. The CDR3 DNA is TGCAGTGCTAGAGTGACTAGCGGGGGCTTGAATGAGCAGTTCTTC. Protein: CSARVTSGGLNEQFF.

The rearrangement uses TRBV5-1 and TRBJ1-1; weak D call: TRBD1 (5 bases). V lost 4 bases to trimming and J lost 4 bases, with 14 bases between them. The germline CDR1 and CDR2 sequences are SGHRS and YFSETQ. The CDR3 sequence is 14 residues long. The CDR3 DNA is TGCGCCAGCAGCGTGAAAGGGGCATCCACTGAAGCTTTCTTT. This codes for CASSVKGASTEAFF.

The CDR3 spells CASSIGTDHTEAFF. As DNA, the CDR3 is TGTGCCAGTAGTATTGGGACAGATCACACTGAAGCTTTCTTT. J is TRBJ1-1 and V is TRBV19; 7 nucleotides match TRBD1. Trimming removed 3 bases from V and 3 bases from J; junction bases left unmatched: 4. Germline V gives CDR1 LNHDA, CDR2 SQIVND (reference sequence). This CDR3 has 14 amino acids.

The rearrangement uses TRBV11-2 and TRBJ1-1, with D hard to call. Germline V gene data show CDR1 as SGHAT and CDR2 as FQNNGV. The CDR3 contains 12 residues. The V and J ends lost 7 bases and 1 base respectively, with 7 bases between them. The CDR3 reads CASNVGNTEAFF. Written as DNA, the CDR3 is TGTGCCAGCAACGTTGGGAACACTGAAGCTTTCTTT. Combining the CDR3 with reference TRBV11-2 and TRBJ1-1 gives the whole variable domain EAGVAQSPRYKIIEKRQSVAFWCNPISGHATLYWYQQILGQGPKLLIQFQNNGVVDDSQLPKDRFSAERLKGVDSTLKIQPAKLEDSAVYLCASNVGNTEAFFGQGTRLTVV.

The chain employs TRBV30 and TRBJ1-1, with D possibly matching TRBD1 (6 bases). With 3 bases removed from V and 4 bases from J, the gap between germline ends came to 9 bases. The CDR3 has 12 amino acids. From germline, CDR1 is GTSNPN and CDR2 SVGIG (reference sequence). Here the CDR3 DNA reads TGTGCCTGGAGCGGACAGCGCACTGAAGCTTTCTTT. Translating gives CAWSGQRTEAFF.

The chain recombines TRBV7-3 with TRBJ2-7; D is perhaps TRBD2 (6 bases). The ends were cut back, 3 bases at V and 0 bases at J, with 12 bases in the middle. Germline CDR1 is SGHTA and CDR2 is FQGTGA. The CDR3 is 15 residues long. The CDR3: CASSFQAGSSYEQYF. The CDR3 DNA is TGTGCCAGCAGCTTCCAAGCGGGTAGCTCCTACGAGCAGTACTTC.

This clonotype was recorded only once. The chain has TRBV6-2 or TRBV6-3 and TRBJ1-1, with no clear D. The CDR3 spans 15 residues. The V and J ends lost 6 bases and 0 bases respectively, with 14 bases between them. Germline values: CDR1 MNHEY, CDR2 SVGEGT. CDR3 region: CASRNEWRMNTEAFF. For the CDR3, the DNA is TGTGCCAGCAGAAATGAGTGGAGAATGAACACTGAAGCTTTCTTT.

The V gene is TRBV30, the J gene TRBJ2-5; TRBD2 aligns across 11 bases. Germline V gives CDR1 GTSNPN, CDR2 SVGIG (reference sequence). The CDR3 extends over 16 amino acids. V was pared by 5 bases and J by 2 bases, with 10 bases of the junction left unmatched. In DNA form, the CDR3 reads TGTGCCTGGTCCCGAGGGCTAGCGGGGGGTCAAGAGACCCAGTACTTC. Translated: CAWSRGLAGGQETQYF.

The V and J genes are TRBV30 and TRBJ1-3, with no clear D. The germline gives CDR1 GTSNPN, CDR2 SVGIG (reference sequence). The CDR3 has 15 amino acids. V was trimmed by 5 bases and J by 0 bases, leaving 14 bases between them. This chain's CDR3 is CAWVRISASGNTIYF. The CDR3 nucleotides are TGTGCCTGGGTGCGGATCTCGGCCTCTGGAAACACCATATATTTT.

The rearrangement uses TRBV7-2 and TRBJ2-7; a possible D gene is TRBD1 (5 bases). From germline, CDR1 is SGHTA and CDR2 FQGNSA. V lost 4 bases and J 0 bases, leaving 13 bases between the germline ends. This CDR3 spans 15 amino acids. CDR3 loop: CASSSFRETSYEQYF. The CDR3 nucleotides are TGTGCCAGCAGCTCGTTCAGGGAAACCTCCTACGAGCAGTACTTC.